This TCR beta chain is from a study of shared clonotypes between healthy human individuals. The wider study: With ages of 18 to 49, the donors were two women and three men. General observations from the study: Unshared clonotypes carried lower generation probabilities than those common to all four donors. In this cohort, only blood was sampled, and tissue repertoires likely differ.

Naive CD8 cells lacked CD45RO and underwent positive selection for CCR7, leaving out terminally differentiated effector memory CD45RA+ cells. Turning to this clone: The antigen remains unidentified.

The CDR3 totals 14 residues. Germline values: CDR1 SGHDT, CDR2 YYEEEE. Under the authors' procedure: Junction-only immunoSEQ sequences carried no quality scores, so filtering differed. TCRdb's copy holds only in-frame clones and misses some; the assay was immunoSEQ multiplex PCR. V and J calls and clone size are given by that table; D and trimming were obtained from the DNA. The repertoire has roughly 2,000,000 clones, 85% to 95% of them found once; the top ten carry about 1.7%. Material: naive CD8+ T cells from PBMCs. The TCR comes from a man aged 18 to 35 in good health. Some clones in this sample may be carry-over from other donors' samples. This sequence joins TRBV5-6 and TRBJ2-5, with 7 bases that match TRBD1. Near its end, the DNA agrees better with TRBJ2-7, so the J call may be wrong. The chain's CDR3 is CASSSGTAFYEQYF. The DNA of the CDR3 is TGTGCCAGCAGCTCCGGGACAGCCTTTTACGAGCAGTACTTC.